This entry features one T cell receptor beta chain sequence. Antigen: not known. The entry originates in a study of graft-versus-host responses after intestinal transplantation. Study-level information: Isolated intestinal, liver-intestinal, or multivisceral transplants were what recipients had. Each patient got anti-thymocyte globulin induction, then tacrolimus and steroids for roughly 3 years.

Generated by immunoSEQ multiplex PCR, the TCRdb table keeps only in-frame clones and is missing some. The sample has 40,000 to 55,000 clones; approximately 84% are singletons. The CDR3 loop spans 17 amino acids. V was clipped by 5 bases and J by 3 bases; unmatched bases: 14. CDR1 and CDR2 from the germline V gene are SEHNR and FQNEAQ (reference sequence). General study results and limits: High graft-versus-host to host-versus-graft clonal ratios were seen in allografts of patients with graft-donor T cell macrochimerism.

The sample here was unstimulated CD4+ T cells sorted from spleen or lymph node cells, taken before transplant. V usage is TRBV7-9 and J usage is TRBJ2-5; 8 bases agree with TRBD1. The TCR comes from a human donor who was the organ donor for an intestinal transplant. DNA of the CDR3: TGTGCCAGCAGCCACAACGAACGGACAGGGCGTAAAGAGACCCAGTACTTC. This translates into CASSHNERTGRKETQYF.